The 27 T cell receptor beta chains presented below share a single source sample, sequenced in a study of blood T cell repertoires in COVID-19. Assay: immunoSEQ multiplex PCR; the TCRdb copy retains only in-frame clones and omits some. The sample lists approximately 16,000 clones, roughly nine tenths seen once, with about half in the top ten. Sequences were obtained from peripheral blood. These receptors all stem from a man in his sixties with acute or convalescent COVID-19.

This chain links TRBV7-9 with TRBJ1-2; 10 bases match TRBD1. The CDR3 has 13 amino acids. CDR1 is SEHNR, CDR2 FQNEAQ, per germline (reference sequence). The trim removed 4 bases at V and 6 bases at J, leaving 2 bases unmatched. The CDR3 region is CASSWDRGHGYTF. CDR3 nucleotide sequence: TGTGCCAGCAGCTGGGACAGGGGTCATGGCTACACCTTC.

V gene TRBV3-1 (or the pseudogene TRBV3-2) combines with J gene TRBJ2-7; perhaps TRBD1 as D (5 bases). This CDR3 is built from 15 residues. Trimming removed 6 bases at V and 5 bases at J, with 20 bases between. Germline V lookup: CDR1 LGHDT, CDR2 YNNKEL (reference sequence). The CDR3 here is CASRPTAGPRDEQYF. The CDR3, as DNA: TGTGCCAGCAGACCTACCGCAGGGCCTCGCGACGAGCAGTACTTC.

The J gene is TRBJ2-1, the V gene TRBV5-4, with a tentative D call TRBD1 (5 bases). V was cut by 2 bases and J by 7 bases, with 7 bases left in between. The germline CDR1 and CDR2 sequences are SGHNT and YYREEE (reference sequence). This CDR3 has 12 residues. The CDR3 here is CASSLGVNEQFF. Here the CDR3 DNA reads TGTGCCAGCAGCTTAGGGGTAAATGAGCAGTTCTTC.

This chain joins TRBV28 and TRBJ1-1; weak D call: TRBD1 (5 bases). Trimming removed 6 bases from V and 1 base from J, with 9 bases in between. In germline, CDR1 is MDHEN, CDR2 SYDVKM. The CDR3 sequence is 13 residues long. CDR3 nucleotides: TGTGCCAGCAGCCAGGGCTGGAACACTGAAGCTTTCTTT. Its protein product is CASSQGWNTEAFF.

This sequence joins TRBV5-1 and TRBJ2-5; the match to TRBD2 covers 13 bases. The junction had 9 bases not matched to a gene; V was cut back by 0 bases and J by 4 bases. Germline CDR1 is SGHRS and CDR2 is YFSETQ. This CDR3 region has 18 residues. The CDR3 bases are TGCGCCAGCAGCTTGGGGACTAGCGGGAGTGATAGGGGAGAGACCCAGTACTTC. Translating it yields CASSLGTSGSDRGETQYF.

The chain recombines TRBV19 with TRBJ1-2; no reliable D call. Germline lookup yields CDR1 LNHDA and CDR2 SQIVND (reference sequence). The CDR3 length is 13 residues. V was cut by 5 bases and J by 3 bases, with 10 bases left in between. The CDR3 coding sequence is TGTGCCAGTAGTCCAGGAAACGACTATGGCTACACCTTC. Translating it yields CASSPGNDYGYTF.

The chain carries TRBV7-2 and TRBJ2-5, with 7 bases that match TRBD2. The CDR3 is 15 residues long. Trimming cost V 5 bases and J 4 bases; bases outside gene matches: 10. CDR1 is SGHTA, CDR2 FQGNSA, per germline. The CDR3 region is CASSDNGLEGETQYF. The DNA of the CDR3 is TGTGCCAGCAGCGATAATGGACTAGAGGGAGAGACCCAGTACTTC.

This chain connects TRBV6-5 to TRBJ1-1; D is unresolved. V lost 2 bases, J lost 12 bases, and 16 bases lay in between. The CDR3 is made up of 13 amino acids. Germline V gene lookup returns CDR1 MNHEY and CDR2 SVGAGI. CDR3 protein: CASSYRMVGETFF. The CDR3 nucleotides are TGTGCCAGCAGTTACCGCATGGTCGGGGAAACTTTCTTT.

The rearrangement links TRBV2 to TRBJ1-4; weak D call: TRBD1 (6 bases). Per the germline V gene, CDR1 is SNHLY and CDR2 is FYNNEI. CDR3 length: 13 amino acids. Trimming shortened V by 6 bases and J by 8 bases, and 13 bases separated the two germline ends. DNA of the CDR3: TGTGCCAGCAGGACGGGTACAGGGGAAAAACTGTTTTTT. It is translated as CASRTGTGEKLFF.

This sequence joins TRBV7-2 and TRBJ1-5; D uncertain. Germline V lookup: CDR1 SGHTA, CDR2 FQGNSA. The CDR3 loop spans 17 amino acids. V lost 5 bases, J lost 0 bases, and 17 bases lay in between. The CDR3 here is CASSLNSAGNSNQPQHF. For the CDR3, the DNA is TGTGCCAGCAGCCTGAACTCGGCGGGGAATAGCAATCAGCCCCAGCATTTT.

The rearrangement joins TRBV28 to TRBJ2-7; 8 bases fit TRBD1. From germline, CDR1 is MDHEN and CDR2 SYDVKM. The CDR3 is 12 residues long. The ends lost 6 bases at V and 7 bases at J; junction bases unmatched: 5. CDR3 in DNA: TGTGCCAGCAGACAGGGGGTCGGGGAGCAGTACTTC. Protein product: CASRQGVGEQYF.

The chain links TRBV13 to TRBJ2-3; 12 nucleotides agree with TRBD2. This CDR3 is 16 amino acids long. Germline values: CDR1 PRHDT, CDR2 FYEKMQ (reference sequence). V was pared by 3 bases and J by 6 bases, with 7 bases of the junction left unmatched. CDR3: CASSFPSGGAPDTQYF. The CDR3 DNA sequence: TGTGCCAGCAGCTTCCCTAGCGGGGGGGCCCCGGATACGCAGTATTTT.

The chain links TRBV29-1 to TRBJ1-1; TRBD1 is a possible D gene (6 bases). In germline, CDR1 is SQVTM, CDR2 ANQGSEA. The CDR3 extends over 16 amino acids. V was clipped by 5 bases and J by 4 bases, with 23 bases between them. The CDR3 is CSVRDTGYGSSTEAFF. The CDR3 region has the DNA TGCAGCGTTAGGGATACAGGGTACGGGTCGAGCACTGAAGCTTTCTTT.

This sequence joins TRBV6-5 and TRBJ1-3; no definite D call. The V and J ends lost 10 bases and 0 bases respectively, with 16 bases between them. This CDR3 has 15 amino acids. Germline assignment: CDR1 MNHEY and CDR2 SVGAGI. This CDR3 is CATLWSSYSGNTIYF. The CDR3 nucleotides read TGTGCCACCCTTTGGAGCTCTTACTCTGGAAACACCATATATTTT.

This chain connects TRBV7-6 to TRBJ2-3, with TRBD2 matching over 7 bases. CDR3 length: 16 residues. The germline CDR1 and CDR2 sequences are SGHVS and FNYEAQ. The J segment lost 7 bases and the V segment lost 4 bases, leaving 14 bases of the junction unmatched. The CDR3 region is CASSWGGASGQNTQYF. Here the CDR3 DNA reads TGTGCCAGCAGCTGGGGTGGGGCTAGCGGACAAAATACGCAGTATTTT.

This chain connects TRBV5-8 to TRBJ2-1; D is perhaps TRBD2 (5 bases). Germline loops: CDR1 SGHTS, CDR2 YDEGEE. The V gene lost 4 bases and the J gene lost 0 bases, with 11 bases spanning the gap. The CDR3 covers 15 residues. The CDR3 loop is CASSPLGSSYNEQFF. In DNA form, the CDR3 reads TGTGCCAGCAGCCCCCTTGGGAGCTCCTACAATGAGCAGTTCTTC. Drawing the rest from reference TRBV5-8 and TRBJ2-1, the complete variable domain is EAGVTQSPTHLIKTRGQQATLRCSPISGHTSVYWYQQALGLGLQFLLWYDEGEERNRGNFPPRFSGRQFPNYSSELNVNALELEDSALYLCASSPLGSSYNEQFFGPGTRLTVL.

This clone has a single count. As DNA, the CDR3 is TGTGCCATCGCGACCGGGACACAGACAGATACGCAGTATTTT. This sequence encodes CAIATGTQTDTQYF. This rearrangement joins TRBV10-3 to TRBJ2-3; the D gene is possibly TRBD1 (6 bases). The CDR3 sequence is 14 residues long. Germline V gene sequence: CDR1 ENHRY, CDR2 SYGVKD. V gave up 8 bases and J gave up 3 bases, with 15 bases separating them.

The chain employs TRBV6-5 and TRBJ1-6; D possibly corresponds to TRBD1 (6 bases). CDR1 and CDR2 from the germline V gene are MNHEY and SVGAGI. V was trimmed by 8 bases and J by 10 bases, leaving 15 bases between them. The length of the CDR3 is 13 residues. The CDR3: CASPAGDRSPLHF. DNA of the CDR3: TGTGCCAGCCCGGCAGGGGATAGGTCACCCCTCCACTTT.

The chain joins TRBV5-1 to TRBJ2-3, with 8 bases identical to TRBD1. V trimming: 3 bases; J trimming: 4 bases; junction bases outside the gene matches: 4. The V gene's germline CDR1 is SGHRS and CDR2 YFSETQ. The CDR3 totals 14 residues. The CDR3 DNA reads as TGCGCCAGCAGCTCCGGACAGGGCCCAGATACGCAGTATTTT. The encoded protein is CASSSGQGPDTQYF.

The chain couples TRBV10-1 to TRBJ1-3, with a possible D match to TRBD1 (6 bases). Germline CDR1 and CDR2: WNHNN and SYGVQD (reference sequence). The CDR3 loop spans 14 amino acids. V dropped 4 bases and J dropped 9 bases, with 16 bases sitting between them. The CDR3 coding sequence is TGCGCCAGCAGTGTAGTTTCTTTAGGGGGCACCATATATTTT. This translates into CASSVVSLGGTIYF.

The chain has TRBV2 and TRBJ1-2; maybe TRBD1 (6 bases). This CDR3 has 15 amino acids. V dropped 4 bases and J dropped 2 bases, with 14 bases sitting between them. Germline assignment: CDR1 SNHLY and CDR2 FYNNEI. The CDR3 spells CASSARTDRNYGYTF. The CDR3 DNA reads as TGTGCCAGCAGTGCGCGGACAGACCGAAACTATGGCTACACCTTC. The full variable domain, in which reference TRBV2 and TRBJ1-2 provide the parts outside the CDR3, is EPEVTQTPSHQVTQMGQEVILRCVPISNHLYFYWYRQILGQKVEFLVSFYNNEISEKSEIFDDQFSVERPDGSNFTLKIRSTKLEDSAMYFCASSARTDRNYGYTFGSGTRLTVV.

The chain couples TRBV6-5 to TRBJ1-6, with D perhaps TRBD1 (5 bases). Germline CDR1 MNHEY, CDR2 SVGAGI. Deletions cut 4 bases from V and 10 bases from J, with 17 bases between. There are 15 residues in the CDR3. In nucleotides, the CDR3 is TGTGCCAGCAGTTCAAGCAGGGTGCCCAGGTCACCCCTCCACTTT. Protein: CASSSSRVPRSPLHF.

This chain connects TRBV7-9 to TRBJ2-3; perhaps TRBD2 as D (6 bases). This CDR3 has 16 amino acids. CDR1 and CDR2 from the germline V gene are SEHNR and FQNEAQ (reference sequence). The ends were cut back, 5 bases at V and 0 bases at J, with 15 bases in the middle. The CDR3 nucleotides are TGTGCCAGCAGCCTCCTTTACGGGACTAGCACAGATACGCAGTATTTT. Protein: CASSLLYGTSTDTQYF. Drawing the rest from reference TRBV7-9 and TRBJ2-3, the complete variable domain is DTGVSQNPRHKITKRGQNVTFRCDPISEHNRLYWYRQTLGQGPEFLTYFQNEAQLEKSRLLSDRFSAERPKGSFSTLEIQRTEQGDSAMYLCASSLLYGTSTDTQYFGPGTRLTVL.

The chain combines TRBV15 with TRBJ2-5, with a weak D call TRBD2 (6 bases). Between the trimmed V and J ends, which lost 0 bases and 7 bases, there was a span of 12 bases. Germline V gives CDR1 LNHNV, CDR2 YYDKDF (reference sequence). CDR3 length equals 14 residues. CDR3 sequence reads: CATSRDLAGWTQYF. The CDR3 DNA follows: TGTGCCACCAGCAGAGATCTCGCGGGGTGGACCCAGTACTTC.

This chain connects TRBV28 to TRBJ2-1, with D unresolved. V shed 3 bases and J shed 7 bases, with 7 bases lying between them. Per the germline V gene, CDR1 is MDHEN and CDR2 is SYDVKM. The CDR3 length is 12 residues. The CDR3 nucleotides are TGTGCCAGCAGTTTGGAGTATAATGAGCAGTTCTTC. Translating it yields CASSLEYNEQFF.

The chain is built from TRBV30 and TRBJ2-5, with D possibly TRBD2 on 6 matching bases. V was cut by 0 bases and J by 5 bases, with 13 bases left in between. CDR1 and CDR2 from the germline V gene are GTSNPN and SVGIG (reference sequence). CDR3 length: 14 amino acids. The CDR3 loop is CAWSVGLALETQYF. CDR3 bases: TGTGCCTGGAGTGTAGGGCTAGCGCTGGAGACCCAGTACTTC.

This rearrangement joins TRBV11-2 to TRBJ2-7, with D possibly being TRBD1 (5 bases). Germline V lookup: CDR1 SGHAT, CDR2 FQNNGV. V was clipped by 1 base and J by 3 bases, with 13 bases between them. This CDR3 has 15 residues. The chain's CDR3 is CASSLVQDGFYEQYF. The CDR3 DNA reads TGTGCCAGCAGCTTAGTACAGGACGGCTTCTACGAGCAGTACTTC.